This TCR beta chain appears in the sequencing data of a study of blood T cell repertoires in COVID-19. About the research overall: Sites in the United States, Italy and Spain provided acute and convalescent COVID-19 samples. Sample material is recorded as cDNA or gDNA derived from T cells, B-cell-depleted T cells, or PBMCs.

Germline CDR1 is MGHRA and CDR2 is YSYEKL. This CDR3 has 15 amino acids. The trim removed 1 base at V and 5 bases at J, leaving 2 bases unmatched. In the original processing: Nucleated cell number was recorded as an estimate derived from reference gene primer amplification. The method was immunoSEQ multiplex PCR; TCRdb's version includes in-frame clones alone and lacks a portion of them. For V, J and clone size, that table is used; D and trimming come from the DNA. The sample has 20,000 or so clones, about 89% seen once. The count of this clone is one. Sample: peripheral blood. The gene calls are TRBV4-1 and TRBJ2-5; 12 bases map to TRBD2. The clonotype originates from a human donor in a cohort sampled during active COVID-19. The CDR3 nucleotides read TGCGCCAGCAGCCAAGGGACTAGCGGGGCGGAGACCCAGTACTTC. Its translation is CASSQGTSGAETQYF.